The rows below give T cell receptor beta chains drawn from one sample of a study of cytomegalovirus exposure and HLA in healthy donors. This table comes from immunoSEQ multiplex PCR, and its TCRdb copy is limited to in-frame clones, with some not included. The table records 80,000 to 130,000 clones, more than 60% of them present only once. Sequencing was carried out using PBMCs. These receptors originate from a woman younger than 35 in good health and CMV-seropositive. Both conserved end residues are trimmed from each CDR3. The listing skips clone size in some rows; elsewhere it reads once, few, many or a size class.

12	TRBV14	few	TRBJ2-3	ASSQVEGSDTQY
13	TRBV5-1	once	TRBJ2-7	ASSLASGRSYEQY
14	TRBV15	NA	TRBJ1-6	ATSSPGEGDRSPLH
13	TRBV7-3	NA	TRBJ2-1	ASGQYGTGVNEQF
10	TRBV19	NA	TRBJ2-7	ASASRYYEQY
14	TRBV5-4	NA	TRBJ2-3	ASSWSVRGLTDTQY
14	TRBV9	NA	TRBJ2-1	ASSVGTGLSYNEQF
10	TRBV5-1	few	TRBJ2-5	ASSRQGDTQY
15	TRBV28	NA	TRBJ2-2	ASSLSWPSGRLGELF
14	TRBV19	NA	TRBJ1-5	ASSISETGYNQPQH
11	TRBV19	few	TRBJ2-5	ASAAGAVETQY
13	TRBV9	NA	TRBJ2-1	ASSVGGFLYNEQF
14	TRBV19	NA	TRBJ2-1	ASSATGGFPYNEQF
16	TRBV19	NA	TRBJ2-1	ASSIDGTGGGSYNEQF
13	TRBV5-1	NA	TRBJ2-7	ASSSSGGPVYEQY
13	TRBV5-1	NA	TRBJ1-4	ASSSVRVANEKLF
11	TRBV5-1	NA	TRBJ2-5	ASSRTGEETQY
13	TRBV28	NA	TRBJ1-5	ASSSEGGGNQPQH
13	TRBV6-5	NA	TRBJ1-5	ASRKKGGGNQPQH
13	TRBV29-1	NA	TRBJ2-1	SVEVSGGMHNEQF
13	TRBV7-2	once	TRBJ2-1	ASSRTSGRHNEQF
11	TRBV10-3	NA	TRBJ2-5	AIRTSGEETQY
11	TRBV27	NA	TRBJ1-1	ASRDRSNTEAF
13	TRBV15	NA	TRBJ2-1	ATRETGTSYNEQF
13	TRBV19	NA	TRBJ2-7	ASSSTSRIAYEQY
12	TRBV30	few	TRBJ2-5	AWSASGSQETQY
13	TRBV4-3	NA	TRBJ2-3	ASSLQGTHPDTQY
11	TRBV4-1	NA	TRBJ2-7	ASSQDGDYEQY
12	TRBV14	NA	TRBJ2-7	ASSQPGHLYEQY
15	TRBV28	NA	TRBJ1-5	ASTTKTGWYSNQPQH
11	TRBV25-1	NA	TRBJ2-5	ASSDLVEASQY
13	TRBV7-7	NA	TRBJ2-2	ASSDPGGGTGELF
11	TRBV25-1	few	TRBJ2-1	ASSEGGLNEQF
9	TRBV5-5	NA	TRBJ2-7	ASRDTYEQY
16	TRBV7-6	NA	TRBJ2-4	ASSLGVQRGKAKNIQY
14	TRBV5-1	few	TRBJ2-7	ASSLVPPRAGGEQY
11	TRBV5-1	NA	TRBJ2-7	ASSLREDGEQY
11	TRBV12-5	NA	TRBJ2-3	ASGLKLAGTQY
11	TRBV9	few	TRBJ1-1	ASSATQGRQAF
14	TRBV7-7	NA	TRBJ2-2	ASSLVLAENTGELF
15	TRBV4-3	NA	TRBJ2-1	ASSQDRGLSSYNEQF
13	TRBV7-3	NA	TRBJ2-1	ASSLRLAGNNEQF
15	TRBV27	NA	TRBJ1-4	ASSSPSDTTTNEKLF